One sample yielded the 25 T cell receptor beta chains listed below, sequenced in a study of human T cells and chemical hapten exposure. MiXCR, run by TCRdb on the RACE reads, gives a single entry per CDR3 protein. The repertoire holds around 200,000 distinct CDR3 sequences, with just under 30% as singletons. This sample's time point: pre-sensitization, week 0. Regarding treatment: therapeutic diphenylcyclopropenone sensitization with weekly scalp DPC. Sequencing used whole blood, obtained in connection with sensitization to the hapten diphenylcyclopropenone (DPC). The receptors derive from a woman aged 30 to 39 with alopecia areata. Some clones in this sample may be carry-over from other donors' samples.

The chain carries TRBV20-1 and TRBJ2-7; weak D call: TRBD1 (6 bases). The V gene's germline CDR1 is DFQATT and CDR2 SNEGSKA (reference sequence). CDR3 length: 15 amino acids. Trimming took off 6 bases at V and 0 bases at J, with 18 bases between the two ends. The CDR3 DNA is TGCAGTGCCGAGTCCCCAGGGGCCAGCTCCTACGAGCAGTACTTC. Translated: CSAESPGASSYEQYF.

The chain joins TRBV5-6 to TRBJ1-1; TRBD1 matches 7 bases. Germline V CDR1 and CDR2: SGHDT, YYEEEE. V shed 0 bases, J shed 7 bases, and the junction held 6 bases outside the gene matches. The length of the CDR3 is 14 residues. The CDR3 reads CASSLAPGGDEAFF. The CDR3 bases are TGTGCCAGCAGCTTGGCCCCAGGGGGGGATGAAGCTTTCTTT.

This rearrangement joins TRBV29-1 to TRBJ1-1; no clear D. The germline V and J ends were trimmed by 1 base and 1 base, with 7 bases remaining between them. The CDR3 is 13 amino acids. CDR1 and CDR2 (germline): SQVTM, ANQGSEA. CDR3 protein: CSVEANRNTEAFF. CDR3 sequence (DNA): TGCAGCGTTGAAGCTAACAGGAACACTGAAGCTTTCTTT.

This clonotype was recorded only once. The chain has TRBV24-1 and TRBJ1-2, with no clear D. Germline CDR1 is KGHDR and CDR2 is SFDVKD. The CDR3 is 12 residues long. V was clipped by 0 bases and J by 6 bases, with 4 bases between them. In DNA, the CDR3 is TGTGCCACCAGTGATTTGACGGATGGCTACACCTTC. It encodes CATSDLTDGYTF.

CDR3 loop: CATSESGSGGYNEQFF. In DNA, the CDR3 is TGTGCCACCAGTGAGAGCGGGAGTGGGGGATACAATGAGCAGTTCTTC. V and J are TRBV24-1 and TRBJ2-1; 8 nucleotides line up with TRBD2. The CDR3 length is 16 residues. The V gene end was trimmed by 4 bases and the J gene end by 4 bases; junction bases not matched to a gene: 8. The germline V gene encodes CDR1 KGHDR and CDR2 SFDVKD.

This clonotype showed up just a few times. The genes are TRBV28 and TRBJ1-1; D is perhaps TRBD1 (5 bases). Trimming stripped 8 bases from V and 5 bases from J, with 15 bases between. Per germline, CDR1 MDHEN and CDR2 SYDVKM. The CDR3 loop spans 13 amino acids. As DNA, the CDR3 is TGTGCCAGCGGCCTAGCAGGGAGAACTGAAGCTTTCTTT. This gives the protein CASGLAGRTEAFF.

The chain recombines TRBV7-2 with TRBJ1-1; D perhaps matches TRBD1 (6 bases). Trimming cost V 4 bases and J 2 bases, with 11 bases left between them. Germline assignment: CDR1 SGHTA and CDR2 FQGNSA. The CDR3 length is 14 residues. This CDR3 is CASSYRVSNTEAFF. As DNA, the CDR3 is TGTGCCAGCAGCTACAGGGTTTCTAACACTGAAGCTTTCTTT.

The chain recombines TRBV18 with TRBJ2-5; D ambiguous. Trimming shortened V by 3 bases and J by 4 bases, and 6 bases separated the two germline ends. Germline V lookup: CDR1 KGHSH, CDR2 LQKENI. This CDR3 region has 12 residues. The CDR3 loop reads CASSPATETQYF. The DNA of the CDR3 is TGTGCCAGCTCACCGGCGACAGAGACCCAGTACTTC.

Worth noting for this clonotype: The CDR3 end shows no conserved phenylalanine or tryptophan, and so a read error is likely. This rearrangement joins TRBV7-2 to TRBJ1-5; no reliable D call. This CDR3 has 16 amino acids. The V and J ends lost 2 bases and 3 bases respectively, with 14 bases between them. From germline, CDR1 is SGHTA and CDR2 FQGNSA. The CDR3 nucleotides read TGTGCCAGCAGCTTATTGGGCGGGGTCAACAATCAGCCCCAGCATATT. Translating gives CASSLLGGVNNQPQHI.

This chain uses TRBV10-3 with TRBJ1-1; 9 bases agree with TRBD1. The CDR3 has 15 residues. CDR1 is ENHRY and CDR2 is SYGVKD in the germline V gene. The ends lost 4 bases at V and 5 bases at J; junction bases unmatched: 8. CDR3 DNA sequence: TGTGCCATCAGTGGGGGGGACAGGGAGGGGACTGAAGCTTTCTTT. This sequence encodes CAISGGDREGTEAFF.

This clonotype was counted between two and nine times. The chain employs TRBV11-2 and TRBJ2-7; 11 positions match TRBD2. The germline CDR1 and CDR2 sequences are SGHAT and FQNNGV. CDR3 size: 14 residues. V gave up 1 base and J gave up 6 bases; unmatched junction bases: 2. The CDR3 reads CASSLALAGVEQYF. The CDR3 DNA follows: TGTGCCAGCAGCTTAGCACTAGCGGGGGTCGAGCAGTACTTC.

Only a few counts were recorded for this clonotype. The chain employs TRBV29-1 and TRBJ1-2; 10 nucleotides align to TRBD1. CDR1 and CDR2 from the germline V gene are SQVTM and ANQGSEA. The CDR3 is made up of 13 amino acids. The ends lost 3 bases at V and 7 bases at J; junction bases unmatched: 5. CDR3 residues: CSVELTGGFGYTF. In DNA, the CDR3 is TGCAGCGTTGAGCTGACAGGGGGCTTTGGCTACACCTTC.

The chain employs TRBV4-2 and TRBJ1-2; D might be TRBD1 (5 bases). Germline V gives CDR1 LGHNA, CDR2 YNFKEQ. V lost 2 bases and J 7 bases, leaving 17 bases between the germline ends. This CDR3 contains 15 residues. CDR3 residues: CASSQSQARGSGYTF. In nucleotides, the CDR3 is TGTGCCAGCAGCCAATCACAGGCGCGGGGTTCTGGCTACACCTTC.

CDR3: CASSQLRGADGYTF. CDR3 in DNA: TGTGCCAGCAGTCAACTCAGGGGGGCGGATGGCTACACCTTC. This sequence joins TRBV2 and TRBJ1-2, with 7 nucleotides matching TRBD1. The CDR3 runs to 14 residues. The V gene's germline CDR1 is SNHLY and CDR2 FYNNEI. Trimming cost V 5 bases and J 6 bases; bases outside gene matches: 9.

This rearrangement joins TRBV4-3 to TRBJ2-7; TRBD1 is a possible D gene (7 bases). Germline V lookup: CDR1 LGHNA, CDR2 YSLEER. The CDR3 consists of 18 residues. The V end lost 4 bases, the J end lost 2 bases, and 24 bases lay between the germline ends. CDR3 loop: CASSLWAYRQGGPYEQYF. Here the CDR3 DNA reads TGCGCCAGCAGCCTTTGGGCATATCGACAGGGAGGTCCCTACGAGCAGTACTTC.

The chain has TRBV29-1 and TRBJ2-1; 11 bases line up with TRBD1. The CDR3 has 15 residues. Trimming took 3 bases from V and 6 from J; bases not matched to a gene: 7. Germline V gene sequence: CDR1 SQVTM, CDR2 ANQGSEA. The CDR3 is CSVDVYGTGGNEQFF. CDR3 sequence (DNA): TGCAGCGTTGATGTCTACGGGACAGGGGGCAATGAGCAGTTCTTC.

This clonotype was seen only a few times. The rearrangement joins TRBV9 to TRBJ1-6; 8 bases line up with TRBD1. This CDR3 has 16 residues. Germline values: CDR1 SGDLS, CDR2 YYNGEE. The V segment lost 4 bases and the J segment 9 bases; nucleotides outside the gene matches: 12. The CDR3 reads CASSPQPTGEGSPLHF. CDR3 DNA sequence: TGTGCCAGCAGCCCCCAACCGACAGGGGAGGGTTCACCCCTCCACTTT.

The chain recombines TRBV6-1 with TRBJ1-5; tentative D call: TRBD1 (6 bases). CDR1 is MNHNS, CDR2 SASEGT, per germline. This CDR3 comprises 15 residues. Trimming removed 1 base from V and 6 bases from J, with 13 bases in between. This CDR3 is CASSEESGGGQPQHF. The CDR3 coding sequence is TGTGCCAGCAGTGAAGAATCGGGGGGCGGTCAGCCCCAGCATTTT.

This clonotype has only a few counts. In nucleotides, the CDR3 is TGTGCCAGTAGTACATCCGGGACAGGGTGGGTCGGGGAGCTGTTTTTT. Translating it yields CASSTSGTGWVGELFF. The chain has TRBV19 and TRBJ2-2; the match to TRBD1 covers 9 bases. J lost 7 bases, V lost 4 bases, and 10 bases had no gene match. CDR3 length: 16 amino acids. The V gene's germline CDR1 is LNHDA and CDR2 SQIVND (reference sequence). Complete variable domain (other parts from reference TRBV19 and TRBJ2-2): DGGITQSPKYLFRKEGQNVTLSCEQNLNHDAMYWYRQDPGQGLRLIYYSQIVNDFQKGDIAEGYSVSREKKESFPLTVTSAQKNPTAFYLCASSTSGTGWVGELFFGEGSRLTVL.

V is TRBV20-1 and J is TRBJ2-7, with 9 bases matching TRBD2. The CDR3 extends over 14 amino acids. Germline trimming cut 2 bases from V and 1 base from J; bases unmatched to any gene: 3. Germline CDR1 and CDR2: DFQATT and SNEGSKA (reference sequence). The CDR3 protein is CSARLTSGSYEQYF. CDR3 nucleotide sequence: TGCAGTGCTAGACTCACTAGCGGGTCCTACGAGCAGTACTTC.

This chain connects TRBV7-6 to TRBJ2-3, with D unclear. The V end lost 0 bases, the J end lost 6 bases, and 7 bases lay between the germline ends. Germline V gene sequence: CDR1 SGHVS, CDR2 FNYEAQ. This CDR3 region has 13 residues. The DNA of the CDR3 is TGTGCCAGCAGCTTAGCTGTTTCGGATACGCAGTATTTT. Translated, it gives CASSLAVSDTQYF. Looking up the rest from reference TRBV7-6 and TRBJ2-3 gives the full variable domain: GAGVSQSPRYKVTKRGQDVALRCDPISGHVSLYWYRQALGQGPEFLTYFNYEAQQDKSGLPNDRFSAERPEGSISTLTIQRTEQRDSAMYRCASSLAVSDTQYFGPGTRLTVL.

This clonotype showed up just once. The V gene is TRBV4-2, the J gene TRBJ2-2, with 9 bases matching TRBD2. Looked up from germline, CDR1 is LGHNA and CDR2 is YNFKEQ. After removal of 1 base from V and 6 bases from J, the junction contained 12 bases not matched to a gene. CDR3 length: 18 amino acids. CDR3: CASSQGSLSGRGPGELFF. The CDR3 DNA sequence: TGTGCCAGCAGCCAAGGATCGCTTAGCGGGAGAGGTCCCGGGGAGCTGTTTTTT.

The table lists this clonotype with many counts. The CDR3 is CASSQNPAGTDTQYF. CDR3 nucleotide sequence: TGTGCCAGCAGCCAGAATCCCGCTGGCACAGATACGCAGTATTTT. This chain connects TRBV4-2 to TRBJ2-3; D uncertain. The CDR3 consists of 15 residues. V shed 3 bases and J shed 1 base, with 11 bases lying between them. Germline V gives CDR1 LGHNA, CDR2 YNFKEQ.

The J gene is TRBJ2-1, the V gene TRBV20-1; TRBD2 matches at 9 bases. Trimming at V came to 1 base and at J to 0 bases, leaving 4 bases not matched to a gene. The germline gives CDR1 DFQATT, CDR2 SNEGSKA (reference sequence). The CDR3 extends over 16 amino acids. CDR3 sequence reads: CSARVAGDNSYNEQFF. In DNA, the CDR3 is TGCAGTGCTAGAGTAGCGGGGGACAACTCCTACAATGAGCAGTTCTTC.

The sample holds a few counts of this clonotype. This rearrangement joins TRBV20-1 to TRBJ2-1, with 9 bases fitting TRBD2. Looked up from germline, CDR1 is DFQATT and CDR2 is SNEGSKA (reference sequence). There are 13 residues in the CDR3. J lost 5 bases, V lost 1 base, and 0 bases had no gene match. The CDR3 coding sequence is TGCAGTGCTAGAGGACTAGCGGACAATGAGCAGTTCTTC. This translates into CSARGLADNEQFF.